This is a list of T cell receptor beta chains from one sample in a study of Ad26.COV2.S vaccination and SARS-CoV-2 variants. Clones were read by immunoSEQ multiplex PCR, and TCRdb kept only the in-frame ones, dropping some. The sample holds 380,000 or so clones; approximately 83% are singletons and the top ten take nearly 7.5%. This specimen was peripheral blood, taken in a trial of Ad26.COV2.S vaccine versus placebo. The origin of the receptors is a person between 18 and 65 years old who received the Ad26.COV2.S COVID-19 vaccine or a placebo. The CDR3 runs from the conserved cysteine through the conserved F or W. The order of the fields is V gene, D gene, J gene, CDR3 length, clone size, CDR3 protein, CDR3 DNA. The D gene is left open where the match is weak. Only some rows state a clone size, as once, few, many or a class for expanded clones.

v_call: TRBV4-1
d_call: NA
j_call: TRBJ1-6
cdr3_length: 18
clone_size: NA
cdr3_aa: CASSPRQAGSSYNSPLHF
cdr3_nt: TGCGCCAGCAGTCCCCGGCAAGCAGGGAGCTCCTATAATTCACCCCTCCACTTT

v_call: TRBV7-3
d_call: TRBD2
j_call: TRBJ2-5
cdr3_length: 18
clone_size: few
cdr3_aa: CASSLGPSGGPEQETQYF
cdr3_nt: TGTGCCAGCAGCTTAGGACCTAGCGGGGGCCCGGAGCAAGAGACCCAGTACTTC

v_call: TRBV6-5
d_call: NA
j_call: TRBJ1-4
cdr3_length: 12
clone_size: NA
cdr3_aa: CASWAGAGKLFF
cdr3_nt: TGTGCCAGCTGGGCGGGGGCCGGCAAACTGTTTTTT

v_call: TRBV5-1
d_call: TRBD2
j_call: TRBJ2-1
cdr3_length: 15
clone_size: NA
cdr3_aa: CASSLGGSLYNEQFF
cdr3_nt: TGCGCCAGCAGCTTGGGCGGGAGCTTGTACAATGAGCAGTTCTTC

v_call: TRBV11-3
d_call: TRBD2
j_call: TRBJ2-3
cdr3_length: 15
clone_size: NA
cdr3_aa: CASSPGGGMTDTQYF
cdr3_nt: TGTGCCAGCAGCCCTGGGGGGGGGATGACAGATACGCAGTATTTT

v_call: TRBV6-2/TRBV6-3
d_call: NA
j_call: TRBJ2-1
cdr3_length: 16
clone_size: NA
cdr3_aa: CASSYTDTLKGSEQFF
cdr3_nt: TGTGCCAGCAGTTACACGGACACGTTGAAGGGGAGTGAGCAGTTCTTC

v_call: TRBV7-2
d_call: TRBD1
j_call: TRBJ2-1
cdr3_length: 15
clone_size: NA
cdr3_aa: CASSPGTGAYNEQFF
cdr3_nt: TGTGCCAGCAGTCCCGGGACAGGGGCCTACAATGAGCAGTTCTTC

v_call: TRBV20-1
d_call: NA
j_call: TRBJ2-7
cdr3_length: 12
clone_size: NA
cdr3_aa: CSASGDVYEQYF
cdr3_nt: TGCAGTGCTAGTGGGGACGTTTACGAGCAGTACTTC

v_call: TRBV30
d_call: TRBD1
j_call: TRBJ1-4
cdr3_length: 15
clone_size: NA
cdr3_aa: CAFRTGRTTNEKLFF
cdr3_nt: TGTGCCTTTCGGACAGGGCGTACAACTAATGAAAAACTGTTTTTT

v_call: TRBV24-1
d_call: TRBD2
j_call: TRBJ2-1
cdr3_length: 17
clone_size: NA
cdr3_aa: CATSDPTSGVDDNEQFF
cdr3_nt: TGTGCCACCAGTGACCCGACTAGCGGAGTTGATGACAATGAGCAGTTCTTC

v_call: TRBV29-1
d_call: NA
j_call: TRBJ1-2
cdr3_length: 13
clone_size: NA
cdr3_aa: CSVEDQNQGGYTF
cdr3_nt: TGCAGCGTTGAAGATCAAAACCAGGGTGGCTACACCTTC